This record concerns one T cell receptor beta chain sequence. Its antigen is not identified. This sample was included in a study of T-cell memory formation after mild COVID-19. Study results and limitations: Prior to infection, memory already included some responding clones, suggesting cross-reactive memory joined.

CDR1 KGHSH and CDR2 LQKENI come from the germline V gene. This CDR3 comprises 13 residues. V lost 3 bases to trimming and J lost 5 bases, with 7 bases between them. TCRdb independently ran MiXCR on the 5' RACE reads; one entry per CDR3 protein. The sample consists of 400,000 to 450,000 distinct CDR3 sequences, roughly 17% of them appearing once. The chain links TRBV18 to TRBJ1-4; unclear D gene. The source of this sequence is a man aged 18-30 years who had mild COVID-19 (a few samples of this study predate the infection). Cell type and time point are not known. Input material: PBMCs or a T cell subset sorted from them (not recorded which). The CDR3 DNA reads TGTGCCAGCTCACCGATGGACAATGAAAAACTGTTTTTT. Translated, it gives CASSPMDNEKLFF. The full variable domain, in which reference TRBV18 and TRBJ1-4 provide the parts outside the CDR3, is NAGVMQNPRHLVRRRGQEARLRCSPMKGHSHVYWYRQLPEEGLKFMVYLQKENIIDESGMPKERFSAEFPKEGPSILRIQQVVRGDSAAYFCASSPMDNEKLFFGSGTQLSVL.